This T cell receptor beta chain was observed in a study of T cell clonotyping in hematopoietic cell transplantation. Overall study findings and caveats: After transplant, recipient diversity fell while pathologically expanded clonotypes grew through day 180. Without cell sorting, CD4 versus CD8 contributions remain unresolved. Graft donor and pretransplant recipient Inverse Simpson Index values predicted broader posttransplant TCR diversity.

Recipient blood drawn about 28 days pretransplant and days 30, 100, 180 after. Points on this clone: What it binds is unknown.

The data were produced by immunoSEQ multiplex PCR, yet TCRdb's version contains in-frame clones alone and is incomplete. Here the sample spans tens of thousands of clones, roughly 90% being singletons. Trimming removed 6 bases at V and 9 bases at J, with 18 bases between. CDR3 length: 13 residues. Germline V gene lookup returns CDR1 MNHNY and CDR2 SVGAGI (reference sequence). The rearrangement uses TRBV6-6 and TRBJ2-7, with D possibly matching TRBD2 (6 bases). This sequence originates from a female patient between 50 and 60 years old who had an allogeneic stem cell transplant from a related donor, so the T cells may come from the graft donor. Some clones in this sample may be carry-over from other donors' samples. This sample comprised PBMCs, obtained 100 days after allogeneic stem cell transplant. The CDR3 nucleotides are TGTGCCAGCAGACCCGGAGGAGGGGCTAGGCAGTACTTC. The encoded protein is CASRPGGGARQYF.